These 9 T cell receptor beta chains came from one sample sequenced in a study of T cell repertoires in cytomegalovirus infection. TCRdb re-analysed the reads in MiXCR, keeping a single row per CDR3 protein. The sample lists hundreds of thousands of distinct CDR3 sequences, roughly 31% occurring once. Sequencing was done on a sample of PBMCs. The receptors here all came from a human donor in good health (CMV status not recorded). Some clones in this sample may be carry-over from other donors' samples.

This clonotype was counted ten times or more. The chain carries TRBV19 and TRBJ2-1; TRBD1 is a possible D gene (5 bases). The V end was cut by 3 bases, the J end by 8 bases, with 14 bases between. This CDR3 is built from 14 residues. CDR1 and CDR2 from the germline V gene are LNHDA and SQIVND (reference sequence). CDR3 in DNA: TGTGCCAGTAGTATTGGGGCCTTGGCTCATGAGCAGTTCTTC. It encodes CASSIGALAHEQFF.

The CDR3 coding sequence is TGTGCCAGCAGCCAGGTAGAGCGGGGTGGCACAGATACGCAGTATTTT. It yields the protein CASSQVERGGTDTQYF. This chain joins TRBV4-2 and TRBJ2-3; 7 nucleotides agree with TRBD2. The V segment lost 3 bases and the J segment 1 base; nucleotides outside the gene matches: 7. This CDR3 is 16 amino acids long. Germline assignment: CDR1 LGHNA and CDR2 YNFKEQ.

Details on this clonotype: A much larger clone sits a single nucleotide away, making a read error possible. The J gene is TRBJ2-1, the V gene TRBV7-2; 15 bases are a match to TRBD2. The CDR3 is 15 amino acids. The J segment lost 7 bases and the V segment lost 4 bases, leaving 2 bases of the junction unmatched. CDR1 is SGHTA, CDR2 FQGNSA, per germline. CDR3 loop: CASSWTSGGANEQFF. The CDR3 DNA reads TGTGCCAGCAGCTGGACTAGCGGGGGGGCTAATGAGCAGTTCTTC.

The V gene is TRBV6-8, the J gene TRBJ2-7; 11 bases are a match to TRBD1. The V gene's germline CDR1 is MNHGY and CDR2 SAAAGT. V lost 6 bases and J lost 3; bases outside the gene matches: 10. The CDR3 has 16 amino acids. The DNA for the CDR3 is TGTGCCAGCAGCGAAAAACCGGGACAGGGGGTCTACGAGCAGTACTTC. Translated, it gives CASSEKPGQGVYEQYF.

Comments on this clonotype: A read error may produce the germline difference seen at one junction end. V usage is TRBV15 and J usage is TRBJ2-1; a possible D gene is TRBD1 (6 bases). The CDR3 contains 15 residues. Germline lookup yields CDR1 LNHNV and CDR2 YYDKDF (reference sequence). CDR3 coding DNA: TGTGCCACCATCAGAGTGGGACATGGGGCTGGTGAGCAGTTCTTC. This gives the protein CATIRVGHGAGEQFF. The whole variable domain, remainder taken from reference TRBV15 and TRBJ2-1, is DAMVIQNPRYQVTQFGKPVTLSCSQTLNHNVMYWYQQKSSQAPKLLFHYYDKDFNNEADTPDNFQSRRPNTSFCFLDIRSPGLGDTAMYLCATIRVGHGAGEQFFGPGTRLTVL.

This clonotype was seen only once. The V call is TRBV6-1, the J call TRBJ2-3, with no clear D. V lost 8 bases and J 3 bases, leaving 6 bases between the germline ends. Germline CDR1 and CDR2: MNHNS and SASEGT. The CDR3 is made up of 11 amino acids. CDR3 loop: CASGVTDTQYF. In DNA, the CDR3 is TGTGCCAGCGGGGTAACAGATACGCAGTATTTT.

The CDR3 region is CSVAASNEQFF. The CDR3 DNA reads TGCAGCGTCGCAGCAAGCAATGAGCAGTTCTTC. The J gene is TRBJ2-1, the V gene TRBV29-1; D uncertain. Per germline, CDR1 SQVTM and CDR2 ANQGSEA. The V and J ends lost 6 bases and 6 bases respectively, with 9 bases between them. The CDR3 length is 11 residues.

The rearrangement uses TRBV6-6 and TRBJ2-7; tentative D call: TRBD1 (6 bases). Per the germline V gene, CDR1 is MNHNY and CDR2 is SVGAGI (reference sequence). Trimming pared 5 bases from V and 0 bases from J, leaving 11 bases between. The CDR3 extends over 14 amino acids. In DNA form, the CDR3 reads TGTGCCAGCAGTCCCCGGGACACCTCCTACGAGCAGTACTTC. As protein: CASSPRDTSYEQYF.

The V call is TRBV19, the J call TRBJ2-3, with D tentatively TRBD1 or TRBD2 (6 bases each). CDR1 and CDR2 (germline): LNHDA, SQIVND (reference sequence). V lost 3 bases, J lost 0 bases, and 10 bases lay in between. The CDR3 totals 15 residues. The CDR3 DNA is TGTGCCAGTAGTATTGGAGGGGGGAGCACAGATACGCAGTATTTT. Residues: CASSIGGGSTDTQYF.